Listed here are 15 T cell receptor beta chains from one sample, sequenced in a study of blood T cell repertoires in COVID-19. The protocol was immunoSEQ multiplex PCR, while the TCRdb copy is restricted to in-frame clones and leaves out a portion. Among around 160,000 clones listed, just under 85% were seen once. The sequenced sample was peripheral blood. Source of these receptors: a middle-aged woman with active or convalescent COVID-19.

This chain joins TRBV11-2 and TRBJ2-4; 8 bases map to TRBD1. J was trimmed by 8 bases and V by 4 bases; bases with no gene match: 7. Germline CDR1 and CDR2: SGHAT and FQNNGV. CDR3 length: 14 amino acids. The DNA of the CDR3 is TGTGCCAGCAGCTCCCGGACAGGGTCTGACATTCAGTACTTC. It encodes CASSSRTGSDIQYF.

The chain has TRBV14 and TRBJ2-1; TRBD1 is a possible D gene (6 bases). Germline values: CDR1 SGHDN, CDR2 FVKESK. V was cut by 4 bases and J by 8 bases, with 21 bases left in between. The CDR3 is 16 amino acids. In DNA, the CDR3 is TGTGCCAGCAGCCCGCTGGGGGCGAAGGGAGTCTATGAGCAGTTCTTC. Translating gives CASSPLGAKGVYEQFF.

The chain is built from TRBV2 and TRBJ1-5; no clear D gene. The CDR3 runs 12 residues. Germline V gene lookup returns CDR1 SNHLY and CDR2 FYNNEI. The germline V and J ends were trimmed by 2 bases and 7 bases, with 6 bases remaining between them. In DNA form, the CDR3 reads TGTGCCAGCAGTGAATATGTACAGCCCCAGCATTTT. Translation: CASSEYVQPQHF.

CDR3 nucleotides: TGTGCCAGCAGTGACTCGTCGCCGGTAGTGACCCAGTACTTC. Translating gives CASSDSSPVVTQYF. The chain couples TRBV2 to TRBJ2-5; D is unclear. Germline V gene sequence: CDR1 SNHLY, CDR2 FYNNEI. The length of the CDR3 is 14 residues. V shed 3 bases and J shed 7 bases, with 15 bases lying between them. Based on the CDR3 plus reference TRBV2 and TRBJ2-5, the full variable domain is EPEVTQTPSHQVTQMGQEVILRCVPISNHLYFYWYRQILGQKVEFLVSFYNNEISEKSEIFDDQFSVERPDGSNFTLKIRSTKLEDSAMYFCASSDSSPVVTQYFGPGTRLLVL.

The chain employs TRBV18 and TRBJ1-1; D not certain. Trimming took 2 bases from V and 1 from J, leaving 8 bases between them. The CDR3 contains 14 residues. Germline values: CDR1 KGHSH, CDR2 LQKENI. The chain's CDR3 is CASSPSPRNTEAFF. CDR3 nucleotides: TGTGCCAGCTCACCATCCCCTAGGAACACTGAAGCTTTCTTT. The full variable domain, rest sourced from reference TRBV18 and TRBJ1-1, is NAGVMQNPRHLVRRRGQEARLRCSPMKGHSHVYWYRQLPEEGLKFMVYLQKENIIDESGMPKERFSAEFPKEGPSILRIQQVVRGDSAAYFCASSPSPRNTEAFFGQGTRLTVV.

The chain is built from TRBV19 and TRBJ1-1; D is unclear. There are 15 residues in the CDR3. Germline CDR1 is LNHDA and CDR2 is SQIVND (reference sequence). Trimming took off 7 bases at V and 1 base at J, with 16 bases between the two ends. CDR3 sequence: CASTPLDSENTEAFF. The CDR3, as DNA: TGTGCCAGTACCCCCTTGGACTCCGAGAACACTGAAGCTTTCTTT.

The V gene is TRBV2, the J gene TRBJ1-5, with 7 bases matching TRBD1. The V segment lost 6 bases and the J segment 4 bases; nucleotides outside the gene matches: 9. The CDR3 has 15 residues. Germline V CDR1 and CDR2: SNHLY, FYNNEI. CDR3 in amino acids: CASSSLQGTNQPQHF. The CDR3 DNA sequence: TGTGCCAGCAGCTCCTTACAGGGGACAAATCAGCCCCAGCATTTT.

This sequence joins TRBV5-1 and TRBJ2-7; 7 nucleotides agree with TRBD2. V dropped 0 bases and J dropped 5; count of bases not matched to a gene: 8. CDR3 size: 15 residues. CDR1 SGHRS and CDR2 YFSETQ come from the germline V gene. CDR3 sequence reads: CASSLESGTVNEQYF. The CDR3 nucleotides read TGCGCCAGCAGCTTGGAGAGCGGGACTGTCAACGAGCAGTACTTC.

The chain couples TRBV7-2 to TRBJ1-1; D is possibly TRBD1 (5 bases). V dropped 8 bases and J dropped 5 bases, with 18 bases sitting between them. In germline, CDR1 is SGHTA, CDR2 FQGNSA. The CDR3 sequence is 14 residues long. CDR3 sequence: CASGTNPGGTEAFF. The CDR3 bases are TGTGCCAGCGGAACCAATCCCGGGGGGACTGAAGCTTTCTTT.

This rearrangement joins TRBV9 to TRBJ2-1; D is possibly TRBD2 (6 bases). V was cut by 3 bases and J by 4 bases, with 14 bases left in between. Germline V CDR1 and CDR2: SGDLS, YYNGEE. The CDR3 is made up of 15 amino acids. The CDR3 sequence: CASSEGSGSYNEQFF. CDR3 nucleotides: TGTGCCAGCAGCGAGGGGAGCGGGTCTTACAATGAGCAGTTCTTC.

The chain recombines TRBV5-1 with TRBJ2-3; a weak D match, TRBD2 (6 bases). Trimming took off 0 bases at V and 3 bases at J, with 14 bases between the two ends. This CDR3 spans 16 amino acids. Germline V gives CDR1 SGHRS, CDR2 YFSETQ. Here the CDR3 DNA reads TGCGCCAGCAGCTTGGGAGGGGACTGGAGGACAGATACGCAGTATTTT. As protein: CASSLGGDWRTDTQYF.

The rearrangement links TRBV4-1 to TRBJ1-3; no clear D gene. Trimming left V 4 bases short and J 0 bases short, with 10 bases between. CDR3 length: 15 residues. Per germline, CDR1 MGHRA and CDR2 YSYEKL. The CDR3 here is CASSPTESSGNTIYF. The CDR3 DNA is TGCGCCAGCAGCCCTACTGAGTCCTCTGGAAACACCATATATTTT.

The V call is TRBV6-5, the J call TRBJ1-5; D possibly corresponds to TRBD1 (6 bases). Germline V gives CDR1 MNHEY, CDR2 SVGAGI. V lost 7 bases to trimming and J lost 7 bases, with 14 bases between them. The CDR3 loop spans 13 amino acids. CDR3 bases: TGTGCCAGCAACAGGGATCCACGGCAGCCCCAGCATTTT. Amino acid sequence: CASNRDPRQPQHF.

The chain has TRBV11-2 and TRBJ1-4, with 7 bases that match TRBD1. After removal of 5 bases from V and 0 bases from J, the junction contained 12 bases not matched to a gene. The CDR3 is 18 amino acids. The germline V gene encodes CDR1 SGHAT and CDR2 FQNNGV. DNA of the CDR3: TGTGCCAGCAGCCCCATGGGACAGCCACTACCAACTAATGAAAAACTGTTTTTT. Residues: CASSPMGQPLPTNEKLFF. The variable domain in full, with the rest retrieved from reference TRBV11-2 and TRBJ1-4, is EAGVAQSPRYKIIEKRQSVAFWCNPISGHATLYWYQQILGQGPKLLIQFQNNGVVDDSQLPKDRFSAERLKGVDSTLKIQPAKLEDSAVYLCASSPMGQPLPTNEKLFFGSGTQLSVL.

The chain is built from TRBV7-2 and TRBJ2-5; possibly TRBD1 for D (5 bases). This CDR3 region has 14 residues. The V gene lost 5 bases and the J gene lost 5 bases, with 15 bases spanning the gap. CDR1 and CDR2 (germline): SGHTA, FQGNSA. The CDR3 is CASSPGPPQETQYF. The CDR3 DNA is TGTGCCAGCAGCCCAGGGCCTCCCCAGGAGACCCAGTACTTC.